This TCR beta chain emerged from a study of blood T cells in healthy people across ages. For the second PCR, which ran for roughly 6 to 12 cycles, a sample-barcoded 5' primer and a J-beta primer mix were used. TCRdb called the 5' RACE reads again in MiXCR, with one record for every CDR3 protein. The sample yields about 670,000 distinct CDR3 sequences, around 41% seen once. After removal of 6 bases from V and 4 bases from J, the junction contained 11 bases not matched to a gene. This CDR3 has 15 residues. Material for sequencing was blood. The chain links TRBV12-3 or TRBV12-4 to TRBJ1-2; TRBD1 matches at 7 bases. This TCR was sampled from a man at least 80 years old in good health. CDR3 nucleotide sequence: TGTGCCAGCAGATGGCGGTCGGGACAGCCCTATGGCTACACCTTC. Translating gives CASRWRSGQPYGYTF.